The 5 T cell receptor beta chains reported below all come from one sample, sequenced in a study of T cell responses to AZD1222 COVID-19 vaccine. Produced via immunoSEQ multiplex PCR; TCRdb's table is partial and in-frame only. The sample contains around 150,000 clones, roughly 90% of which appear only once. The source material was peripheral blood, sampled on day 0 of AZD1222 vaccination. Receptors originate from an adult in good health.

The rearrangement uses TRBV19 and TRBJ2-5; 9 nucleotides match TRBD1. Germline trimming cut 4 bases from V and 5 bases from J; bases unmatched to any gene: 26. Germline values: CDR1 LNHDA, CDR2 SQIVND (reference sequence). The CDR3 length is 21 residues. CDR3 in amino acids: CASSTRYAGRKDRGRRETQYF. The CDR3 nucleotides are TGTGCCAGTAGTACACGTTATGCGGGCCGCAAAGACAGGGGGAGGCGGGAGACCCAGTACTTC.

This chain links TRBV4-2 with TRBJ2-1, with D maybe TRBD2 (6 bases). Per germline, CDR1 LGHNA and CDR2 YNFKEQ. Deletions cut 0 bases from V and 5 bases from J, with 17 bases between. The CDR3 runs 17 residues. The CDR3 coding sequence is TGTGCCAGCAGCCAAGAGCCGGGCCGGCGACTAGACAATGAGCAGTTCTTC. Translated: CASSQEPGRRLDNEQFF.

The rearrangement joins TRBV11-3 to TRBJ2-3, with D unresolved. In germline, CDR1 is SGHNT, CDR2 YENEEA. V was clipped by 2 bases and J by 6 bases, with 12 bases between them. The CDR3 is made up of 14 amino acids. DNA of the CDR3: TGTGCCAGCAGCTTAAGGGTCGTAGGGGATACGCAGTATTTT. This codes for CASSLRVVGDTQYF.

The rearrangement uses TRBV28 and TRBJ2-3; possible D gene TRBD2, 6 bases. The V end lost 8 bases, the J end lost 5 bases, and 20 bases lay between the germline ends. Germline-derived CDR1 and CDR2 are MDHEN and SYDVKM. The CDR3 contains 15 residues. DNA of the CDR3: TGTGCCAGCCCCCCCGCGGGACGAACACAAGATACGCAGTATTTT. It translates to CASPPAGRTQDTQYF.

This clone was seen once. This chain joins TRBV19 and TRBJ1-4; TRBD1 is a possible D gene (6 bases). The ends were cut back, 6 bases at V and 0 bases at J, with 14 bases in the middle. CDR1 and CDR2 (germline): LNHDA, SQIVND (reference sequence). This CDR3 comprises 16 residues. CDR3 amino acids: CASSIYRAPTNEKLFF. The DNA for the CDR3 is TGTGCCAGTAGCATTTACAGGGCTCCAACTAATGAAAAACTGTTTTTT.